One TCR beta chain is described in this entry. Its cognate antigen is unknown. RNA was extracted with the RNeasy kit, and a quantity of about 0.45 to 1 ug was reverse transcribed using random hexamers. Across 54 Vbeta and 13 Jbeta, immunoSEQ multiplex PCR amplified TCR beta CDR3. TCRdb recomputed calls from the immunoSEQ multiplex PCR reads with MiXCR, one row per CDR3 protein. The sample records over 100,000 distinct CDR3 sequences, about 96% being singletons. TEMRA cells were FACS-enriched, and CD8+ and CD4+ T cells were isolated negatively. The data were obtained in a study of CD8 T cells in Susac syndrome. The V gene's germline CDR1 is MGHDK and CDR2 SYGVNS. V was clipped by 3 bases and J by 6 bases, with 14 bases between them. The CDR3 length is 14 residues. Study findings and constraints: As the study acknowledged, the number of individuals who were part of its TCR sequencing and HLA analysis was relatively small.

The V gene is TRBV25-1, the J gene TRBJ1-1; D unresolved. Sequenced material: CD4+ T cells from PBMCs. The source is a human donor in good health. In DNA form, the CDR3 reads TGTGCCAGCAGTGACCCCGGAAGTAACGCTGAAGCTTTCTTT. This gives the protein CASSDPGSNAEAFF. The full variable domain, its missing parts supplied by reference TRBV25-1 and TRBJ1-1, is EADIYQTPRYLVIGTGKKITLECSQTMGHDKMYWYQQDPGMELHLIHYSYGVNSTEKGDLSSESTVSRIRTEHFPLTLESARPSHTSQYLCASSDPGSNAEAFFGQGTRLTVV.